These T cell receptor beta chains were read from a single sample in a study of cytomegalovirus exposure and HLA in healthy donors. Libraries were prepared by immunoSEQ multiplex PCR; TCRdb keeps only in-frame clonotypes and omits some of them. The sample lists under 150,000 clones, 70% to 80% occurring once. Source material: PBMCs. Receptors were obtained from a man aged 18 to 30 in good health and CMV-seronegative. CDR3s include the opening cysteine and the closing phenylalanine or tryptophan. Each record gives: D gene, V gene, clone size, J gene, CDR3 DNA, CDR3 protein. D genes are given only for firm matches. Size values are once, few and many counts, or a class for expanded clones, and some rows have none.

D gene: TRBD2
V gene: TRBV27
clone size: few
J gene: TRBJ2-7
CDR3 DNA: TGTGCCAGCGTAACGGCGGGAGGGGGTAGGTACGAGCAGTACTTC
CDR3 protein: CASVTAGGGRYEQYF

D gene: TRBD1
V gene: TRBV29-1
clone size: NA
J gene: TRBJ1-2
CDR3 DNA: TGCAGCGTTGAAGGGACAGGCGTGCTTGGCTACACCTTC
CDR3 protein: CSVEGTGVLGYTF

D gene: NA
V gene: TRBV11-2
clone size: NA
J gene: TRBJ1-2
CDR3 DNA: TGTGCCAGCAGCTTAGACCCCGGGGGGGGCGCCCATGGCTACACCTTC
CDR3 protein: CASSLDPGGGAHGYTF

D gene: TRBD1
V gene: TRBV19
clone size: NA
J gene: TRBJ2-5
CDR3 DNA: TGTGCCAGTAGACGTGGACAGGGTCGGTACCAAGAGACCCAGTACTTC
CDR3 protein: CASRRGQGRYQETQYF

D gene: TRBD2
V gene: TRBV6-5
clone size: NA
J gene: TRBJ2-7
CDR3 DNA: TGTGCCAGCAGTTTACTAGCGGGAGCTCAGTACGAGCAGTACTTC
CDR3 protein: CASSLLAGAQYEQYF

D gene: TRBD1
V gene: TRBV2
clone size: NA
J gene: TRBJ1-1
CDR3 DNA: TGTGCCAGCAGTAGGGGGCAAGGAGGCACTGAAGCTTTCTTT
CDR3 protein: CASSRGQGGTEAFF

D gene: TRBD2
V gene: TRBV7-3
clone size: NA
J gene: TRBJ2-1
CDR3 DNA: TGTGCCAGCAGCTTGGCTAGCGGGAGGGTCAGTGAGCAGTTCTTC
CDR3 protein: CASSLASGRVSEQFF

D gene: NA
V gene: TRBV7-9
clone size: NA
J gene: TRBJ1-1
CDR3 DNA: TGTGCCAGCAGCTTAGGGACAGCGAACACTGAAGCTTTCTTT
CDR3 protein: CASSLGTANTEAFF

D gene: TRBD1
V gene: TRBV7-9
clone size: NA
J gene: TRBJ1-1
CDR3 DNA: TGTGCCAGCAGCTTAACCCGGGACAGGGTTTCTTCGACTGAAGCTTTCTTT
CDR3 protein: CASSLTRDRVSSTEAFF

D gene: NA
V gene: TRBV10-1
clone size: NA
J gene: TRBJ2-5
CDR3 DNA: TGCGCCAGCACCTGGCGGGGTAGACTTCAAGAGACCCAGTACTTC
CDR3 protein: CASTWRGRLQETQYF

D gene: TRBD1
V gene: TRBV18
clone size: NA
J gene: TRBJ1-1
CDR3 DNA: TGTGCCAGCTCACCACAGGGGGCGCGGGCTGAAGCTTTCTTT
CDR3 protein: CASSPQGARAEAFF

D gene: TRBD1
V gene: TRBV9
clone size: NA
J gene: TRBJ1-3
CDR3 DNA: TGTGCCAGCAGCCGACAGGGTAACACCATATATTTT
CDR3 protein: CASSRQGNTIYF

D gene: NA
V gene: TRBV5-1
clone size: NA
J gene: TRBJ1-1
CDR3 DNA: TGCGCCAGCAGCTCGGTAGGAGACTTTGGCACTGAAGCTTTCTTT
CDR3 protein: CASSSVGDFGTEAFF

D gene: NA
V gene: TRBV7-9
clone size: NA
J gene: TRBJ2-1
CDR3 DNA: TGTGCCAGCAGCGACCGGCGGGGTAGCTCCTACAATGAGCAGTTCTTC
CDR3 protein: CASSDRRGSSYNEQFF

D gene: TRBD2
V gene: TRBV5-4
clone size: once
J gene: TRBJ2-5
CDR3 DNA: TGTGCCAGCAGCTTGAGGCTAGCGGGAGGGCGATTTTTAGAGACCCAGTACTTC
CDR3 protein: CASSLRLAGGRFLETQYF

D gene: TRBD1
V gene: TRBV5-1
clone size: few
J gene: TRBJ1-1
CDR3 DNA: TGCGCCAGCAGCATAGGACAGGGGAACACTGAAGCTTTCTTT
CDR3 protein: CASSIGQGNTEAFF

D gene: NA
V gene: TRBV30
clone size: NA
J gene: TRBJ1-2
CDR3 DNA: TGTGCCTGGAGTGTACTTTTGATTTTTACGGGCTACACCTTC
CDR3 protein: CAWSVLLIFTGYTF

D gene: TRBD2
V gene: TRBV7-2
clone size: NA
J gene: TRBJ2-7
CDR3 DNA: TGTGCCAGCAGCTTCCAGGGACTAGCCCAATACGAGCAGTACTTC
CDR3 protein: CASSFQGLAQYEQYF

D gene: TRBD2
V gene: TRBV7-9
clone size: NA
J gene: TRBJ2-1
CDR3 DNA: TGTGTAGTCCAGGGCTCTAATAGCGGGAGCCACAATGAGCAGTTCTTC
CDR3 protein: CVVQGSNSGSHNEQFF

D gene: TRBD1
V gene: TRBV18
clone size: NA
J gene: TRBJ1-1
CDR3 DNA: TGTGCCAGCTCACAAGCTCCAGGGGGAGACACTGAAGCTTTCTTT
CDR3 protein: CASSQAPGGDTEAFF

D gene: TRBD2
V gene: TRBV6-1
clone size: NA
J gene: TRBJ2-7
CDR3 DNA: TGTGCCAGCAGTGATAGGGGACTAGCGGGAGGCTACGAGCAGTACTTC
CDR3 protein: CASSDRGLAGGYEQYF

D gene: NA
V gene: TRBV19
clone size: NA
J gene: TRBJ2-7
CDR3 DNA: TGTGCCAGTAGTATTGATTTGACTTACGAGCAGTACTTC
CDR3 protein: CASSIDLTYEQYF

D gene: NA
V gene: TRBV5-1
clone size: NA
J gene: TRBJ2-6
CDR3 DNA: TGCGCCAGCAGCTTGCCGAGTCCGATCGACGTCCTGACTTTC
CDR3 protein: CASSLPSPIDVLTF

D gene: NA
V gene: TRBV19
clone size: NA
J gene: TRBJ2-1
CDR3 DNA: TGTGCCAGTAGCCTTCGAGGGTTCTACAATGAGCAGTTCTTC
CDR3 protein: CASSLRGFYNEQFF

D gene: NA
V gene: TRBV9
clone size: NA
J gene: TRBJ1-2
CDR3 DNA: TGTGCCAGCAGCGCACCCGACAGCCACTATGGCTACACCTTC
CDR3 protein: CASSAPDSHYGYTF

D gene: NA
V gene: TRBV18
clone size: NA
J gene: TRBJ2-1
CDR3 DNA: TGTGCCAGCTCGCCGAGTTCGTACAATGAGCAGTTCTTC
CDR3 protein: CASSPSSYNEQFF

D gene: TRBD2
V gene: TRBV4-1
clone size: NA
J gene: TRBJ2-1
CDR3 DNA: TGCGCCAGCAGCCAAGATCACCCCGGGACTAGCGGGAGCAATGAGCAGTTCTTC
CDR3 protein: CASSQDHPGTSGSNEQFF

D gene: NA
V gene: TRBV2
clone size: NA
J gene: TRBJ2-7
CDR3 DNA: TGTGCCAGCCGGGAGAATTTCTACGAGCAGTACTTC
CDR3 protein: CASRENFYEQYF

D gene: TRBD1
V gene: TRBV28
clone size: NA
J gene: TRBJ1-1
CDR3 DNA: TGTGCCAGCAGTCTGCTGGGTTTGGGGGGACAGAAGAACACTGAAGCTTTCTTT
CDR3 protein: CASSLLGLGGQKNTEAFF

D gene: NA
V gene: TRBV28
clone size: NA
J gene: TRBJ1-1
CDR3 DNA: TGTGCCAGCCGAACCGGGAACACTGAAGCTTTCTTT
CDR3 protein: CASRTGNTEAFF

D gene: NA
V gene: TRBV13
clone size: NA
J gene: TRBJ1-5
CDR3 DNA: TGTGCCAGCAGCTCTACTCAGCCCCAGCATTTT
CDR3 protein: CASSSTQPQHF

D gene: TRBD1
V gene: TRBV11-2
clone size: NA
J gene: TRBJ2-7
CDR3 DNA: TGTGCCAGCAGCTTAAGGGACAGGGCGTTTCCGGGGGGTAACTACGAGCAGTACTTC
CDR3 protein: CASSLRDRAFPGGNYEQYF

D gene: NA
V gene: TRBV6-5
clone size: NA
J gene: TRBJ1-2
CDR3 DNA: TGTGCCAGCAGTTACTCCGGCAGGGTCTATGGCTACACCTTC
CDR3 protein: CASSYSGRVYGYTF

D gene: NA
V gene: TRBV7-9
clone size: NA
J gene: TRBJ1-2
CDR3 DNA: TGTGCCAGCAGCTTAGATCCGGGAGCTAACTATGGCTACACCTTC
CDR3 protein: CASSLDPGANYGYTF

D gene: NA
V gene: TRBV5-1
clone size: once
J gene: TRBJ2-5
CDR3 DNA: TGCGCCAGCAGCCCCCCTCAAGAGACCCAGTACTTC
CDR3 protein: CASSPPQETQYF

D gene: TRBD1
V gene: TRBV7-6
clone size: NA
J gene: TRBJ1-1
CDR3 DNA: TGTGCCAGCAGCTTAGAGGGACAGGGGGTGGGCACTGAAGCTTTCTTT
CDR3 protein: CASSLEGQGVGTEAFF

D gene: TRBD2
V gene: TRBV6-5
clone size: NA
J gene: TRBJ2-7
CDR3 DNA: TGTGCCAGCAGTTACTCGGGGACTAGCGGGGCTCACGAGCAGTACTTC
CDR3 protein: CASSYSGTSGAHEQYF

D gene: NA
V gene: TRBV5-1
clone size: NA
J gene: TRBJ2-3
CDR3 DNA: TGCGCCAGCCAAGAACAGGGTTGGATGACAGATACGCAGTATTTT
CDR3 protein: CASQEQGWMTDTQYF

D gene: NA
V gene: TRBV18
clone size: NA
J gene: TRBJ2-6
CDR3 DNA: TGTGCCAGCTCACCCTACTCTGGGGCCAACGTCCTGACTTTC
CDR3 protein: CASSPYSGANVLTF

D gene: TRBD2
V gene: TRBV19
clone size: NA
J gene: TRBJ2-2
CDR3 DNA: TGTGCCAGTATACAGCAGAATAGCGGGATCGGGGAGCTGTTTTTT
CDR3 protein: CASIQQNSGIGELFF

D gene: TRBD2
V gene: TRBV5-1
clone size: NA
J gene: TRBJ2-5
CDR3 DNA: TGCGCCAGCAGCTCCGTCCCCCGCGGGGGGCCCGGGGAGGAGACCCAGTACTTC
CDR3 protein: CASSSVPRGGPGEETQYF

D gene: NA
V gene: TRBV7-6
clone size: once
J gene: TRBJ1-1
CDR3 DNA: TGTGCCAGCAGCTTATCCGCCGGGAACACTGAAGCTTTCTTT
CDR3 protein: CASSLSAGNTEAFF

D gene: TRBD1
V gene: TRBV19
clone size: NA
J gene: TRBJ1-5
CDR3 DNA: TGTGCCAGTAGCCTGGACAGGACTAGCAATCAGCCCCAGCATTTT
CDR3 protein: CASSLDRTSNQPQHF

D gene: TRBD1
V gene: TRBV7-9
clone size: NA
J gene: TRBJ1-5
CDR3 DNA: TGTGCCAGCAGCTTCAGGGGGCGCAATCAGCCCCAGCATTTT
CDR3 protein: CASSFRGRNQPQHF

D gene: TRBD2
V gene: TRBV7-3
clone size: NA
J gene: TRBJ2-3
CDR3 DNA: TGTGCCAGCAGCCCGCTAGCGGGCGGAACAGATACGCAGTATTTT
CDR3 protein: CASSPLAGGTDTQYF

D gene: NA
V gene: TRBV7-9
clone size: NA
J gene: TRBJ2-7
CDR3 DNA: TGTGCCAGCAGCTTAGCACAGGGAACCTACGAGCAGTACTTC
CDR3 protein: CASSLAQGTYEQYF

D gene: NA
V gene: TRBV27
clone size: NA
J gene: TRBJ1-2
CDR3 DNA: TGTGCCAGCAGTTTAGGACAAGGGTTCGATGGCTACACCTTC
CDR3 protein: CASSLGQGFDGYTF

D gene: NA
V gene: TRBV4-1
clone size: few
J gene: TRBJ1-4
CDR3 DNA: TGCGCCAGCAGCCCACGTGACAGTTCAACTAATGAAAAACTGTTTTTT
CDR3 protein: CASSPRDSSTNEKLFF

D gene: TRBD2
V gene: TRBV5-1
clone size: NA
J gene: TRBJ2-3
CDR3 DNA: TGCGCCAGCAGCCTGAACGACAGGGGAGGACTAGCGGGAGTTGGAAGCACAGATACGCAGTATTTT
CDR3 protein: CASSLNDRGGLAGVGSTDTQYF

D gene: NA
V gene: TRBV12-1
clone size: NA
J gene: TRBJ1-1
CDR3 DNA: TGTGCCAGCAGCTCGTATGGGGCAGGGGGCAGGGTCACTGAAGCTTTCTTT
CDR3 protein: CASSSYGAGGRVTEAFF

D gene: TRBD2
V gene: TRBV11-3
clone size: NA
J gene: TRBJ2-6
CDR3 DNA: TGTGCCAGCAGCTTAGTACTAGCGGAGAGATCTGGGGCCAACGTCCTGACTTTC
CDR3 protein: CASSLVLAERSGANVLTF

D gene: TRBD1
V gene: TRBV11-2
clone size: NA
J gene: TRBJ2-7
CDR3 DNA: TGTGCCAGCAGCCCCGACAGGGACTCCTACGAGCAGTACTTC
CDR3 protein: CASSPDRDSYEQYF

D gene: NA
V gene: TRBV10-1
clone size: NA
J gene: TRBJ1-5
CDR3 DNA: TGCGCCAGCAGTGAGACAAGCAATCAGCCCCAGCATTTT
CDR3 protein: CASSETSNQPQHF

D gene: TRBD1
V gene: TRBV10-2
clone size: once
J gene: TRBJ1-3
CDR3 DNA: TGCGCCAGCAGCAGAGGGACAGGGGGAAACACCATATATTTT
CDR3 protein: CASSRGTGGNTIYF